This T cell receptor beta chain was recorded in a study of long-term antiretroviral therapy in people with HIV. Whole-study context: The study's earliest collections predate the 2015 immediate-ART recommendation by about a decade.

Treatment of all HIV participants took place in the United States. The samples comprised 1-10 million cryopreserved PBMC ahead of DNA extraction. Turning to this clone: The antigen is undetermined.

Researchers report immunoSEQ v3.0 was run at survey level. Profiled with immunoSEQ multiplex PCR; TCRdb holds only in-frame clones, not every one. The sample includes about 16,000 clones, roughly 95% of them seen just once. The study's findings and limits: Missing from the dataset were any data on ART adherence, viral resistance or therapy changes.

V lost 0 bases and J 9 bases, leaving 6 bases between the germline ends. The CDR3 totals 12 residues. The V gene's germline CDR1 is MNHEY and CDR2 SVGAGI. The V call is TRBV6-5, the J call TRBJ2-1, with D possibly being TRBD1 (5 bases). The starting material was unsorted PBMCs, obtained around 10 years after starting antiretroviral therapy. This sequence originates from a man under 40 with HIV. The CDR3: CASSYSQGEQFF. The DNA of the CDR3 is TGTGCCAGCAGTTACTCCCAGGGTGAGCAGTTCTTC.